The 22 T cell receptor beta chains below come from one sample, sequenced in a study of cytomegalovirus exposure and HLA in healthy donors. Primers included in the PCR were 60 Vbeta and 13 Jbeta primers. The table came from immunoSEQ multiplex PCR; TCRdb's copy has only in-frame clones and leaves some out. The data show fewer than 200,000 clones, with 75% to 85% seen just once and roughly 0.7% held by the top ten. Material: PBMCs. Source of these receptors: a boy under 18 in good health and CMV-seronegative.

The CDR3 DNA reads as TGTGCCACAGCGACAGGGACCTACAATGAGCAGTTCTTC. Residues: CATATGTYNEQFF. V gene TRBV19 combines with J gene TRBJ2-1, with 7 bases lining up with TRBD1. CDR1 and CDR2 (germline): LNHDA, SQIVND (reference sequence). CDR3 length: 13 amino acids. V lost 10 bases and J lost 2; bases outside the gene matches: 5. Drawing the rest from reference TRBV19 and TRBJ2-1, the complete variable domain is DGGITQSPKYLFRKEGQNVTLSCEQNLNHDAMYWYRQDPGQGLRLIYYSQIVNDFQKGDIAEGYSVSREKKESFPLTVTSAQKNPTAFYLCATATGTYNEQFFGPGTRLTVL.

The J gene is TRBJ1-2, the V gene TRBV6-5; 8 bases are a match to TRBD1. V lost 10 bases, J lost 4 bases, and 11 bases stayed unmatched. The CDR3 spans 14 residues. Germline CDR1 and CDR2: MNHEY and SVGAGI. CDR3 residues: CATRTPGQAYGYTF. DNA of the CDR3: TGTGCCACCAGAACTCCGGGACAGGCCTATGGCTACACCTTC.

Notes on this clone: The sample contains more than one DNA sequence encoding this CDR3. The rearrangement uses TRBV4-1 and TRBJ1-4, with 7 bases matching TRBD1. CDR3 length: 15 amino acids. Germline V CDR1 and CDR2: MGHRA, YSYEKL. V lost 3 bases, J lost 4 bases, and 5 bases stayed unmatched. The CDR3 nucleotides are TGCGCCAGCAGCCATCGGACAGGCGTTAATGAAAAACTGTTTTTT. Translated: CASSHRTGVNEKLFF.

This sequence joins TRBV29-1 and TRBJ2-5; tentative D call: TRBD1 (6 bases). Germline V gene lookup returns CDR1 SQVTM and CDR2 ANQGSEA. The CDR3 runs to 15 residues. Deletions cut 6 bases from V and 5 bases from J, with 22 bases between. The CDR3 sequence is CSVTRGAFDGETQYF. The CDR3 nucleotides read TGCAGCGTCACCAGGGGAGCGTTCGATGGGGAGACCCAGTACTTC.

V is TRBV6-5 and J is TRBJ2-5, with D perhaps matching TRBD1 (5 bases). V lost 4 bases and J 5 bases, leaving 17 bases between the germline ends. Germline values: CDR1 MNHEY, CDR2 SVGAGI. This CDR3 comprises 15 residues. CDR3 DNA: TGTGCCAGCAGTTCTATCCAGGGAATTGTGGAGACCCAGTACTTC. It is translated as CASSSIQGIVETQYF.

The rearrangement links TRBV30 to TRBJ1-1; possibly TRBD1 for D (6 bases). The CDR3 extends over 14 amino acids. The germline gives CDR1 GTSNPN, CDR2 SVGIG (reference sequence). Deletions cut 2 bases from V and 1 base from J, with 11 bases between. The CDR3 coding sequence is TGTGCCTGGAGTAGGACAGAGACGAACACTGAAGCTTTCTTT. Translated: CAWSRTETNTEAFF.

This chain uses TRBV5-4 with TRBJ2-7; 8 bases are shared with TRBD1. V shed 5 bases and J 6 bases; nucleotides not matched to a gene: 7. CDR1 is SGHNT, CDR2 YYREEE, per germline (reference sequence). CDR3 size: 13 residues. CDR3 in amino acids: CASSSGTGGEQYF. The CDR3 DNA sequence: TGTGCCAGCAGTTCCGGGACAGGAGGCGAGCAGTACTTC.

The chain is built from TRBV7-9 and TRBJ2-5; a weak D match, TRBD1 (5 bases). V was cut by 4 bases and J by 3 bases, with 9 bases left in between. The CDR3 is made up of 13 amino acids. Germline V gene sequence: CDR1 SEHNR, CDR2 FQNEAQ (reference sequence). The CDR3 region has the DNA TGTGCCAGCAGCTCTTTCAGGGAAGAGACCCAGTACTTC. The encoded protein is CASSSFREETQYF. Full variable domain (rest looked up from reference TRBV7-9 and TRBJ2-5): DTGVSQNPRHKITKRGQNVTFRCDPISEHNRLYWYRQTLGQGPEFLTYFQNEAQLEKSRLLSDRFSAERPKGSFSTLEIQRTEQGDSAMYLCASSSFREETQYFGPGTRLLVL.

The chain employs TRBV6-5 and TRBJ2-1; D might be TRBD2 (5 bases). Germline V gene data show CDR1 as MNHEY and CDR2 as SVGAGI. V was shortened by 0 bases and J by 3 bases, with 6 bases between the two germline ends. The CDR3 extends over 14 amino acids. For the CDR3, the DNA is TGTGCCAGCAGTTACTCGCGGGTCTACAATGAGCAGTTCTTC. Its translation is CASSYSRVYNEQFF.

V is TRBV30 and J is TRBJ2-4; D may be TRBD1 (6 bases). Between the trimmed V and J ends, which lost 3 bases and 8 bases, there was a span of 17 bases. The CDR3 totals 14 residues. Germline CDR1 and CDR2: GTSNPN and SVGIG (reference sequence). This CDR3 is CAWRPGASPDIQYF. In DNA, the CDR3 is TGTGCCTGGAGGCCAGGGGCCTCGCCGGACATTCAGTACTTC. Looking up the rest from reference TRBV30 and TRBJ2-4 gives the full variable domain: SQTIHQWPATLVQPVGSPLSLECTVEGTSNPNLYWYRQAAGRGLQLLFYSVGIGQISSEVPQNLSASRPQDRQFILSSKKLLLSDSGFYLCAWRPGASPDIQYFGAGTRLSVL.

The rearrangement uses TRBV19 and TRBJ1-5; TRBD1 is a possible D gene (5 bases). Germline CDR1 is LNHDA and CDR2 is SQIVND (reference sequence). This CDR3 contains 16 residues. V lost 8 bases to trimming and J lost 2 bases, with 19 bases between them. The CDR3 DNA reads as TGTGCCAGTGACCTTGTATGGGGGGATGGCAATCAGCCCCAGCATTTT. Protein product: CASDLVWGDGNQPQHF.

This clone appeared once. The chain combines TRBV7-6 with TRBJ1-2; a weak D match, TRBD1 (6 bases). V lost 5 bases and J 4 bases, leaving 14 bases between the germline ends. Looked up from germline, CDR1 is SGHVS and CDR2 is FNYEAQ. This CDR3 contains 14 residues. The chain's CDR3 is CASSPIQGPYGYTF. As DNA, the CDR3 is TGTGCCAGCAGCCCGATACAGGGACCCTATGGCTACACCTTC.

V usage is TRBV11-3 and J usage is TRBJ1-1; 10 positions agree with TRBD1. CDR1 is SGHNT, CDR2 YENEEA, per germline. J lost 0 bases, V lost 5 bases, and 6 bases had no gene match. This CDR3 comprises 16 residues. This CDR3 is CASSRTGGGLNTEAFF. The CDR3 DNA is TGTGCCAGCAGCCGGACAGGGGGTGGATTGAACACTGAAGCTTTCTTT. Together with reference TRBV11-3 and TRBJ1-1, the CDR3 gives the full variable domain: EAGVVQSPRYKIIEKKQPVAFWCNPISGHNTLYWYLQNLGQGPELLIRYENEEAVDDSQLPKDRFSAERLKGVDSTLKIQPAELGDSAVYLCASSRTGGGLNTEAFFGQGTRLTVV.

The chain uses TRBV29-1 and TRBJ1-1, with TRBD1 matching over 8 bases. The J segment lost 2 bases and the V segment lost 7 bases, leaving 6 bases of the junction unmatched. The CDR3 is 13 residues long. Germline lookup yields CDR1 SQVTM and CDR2 ANQGSEA. CDR3 DNA: TGCAGCGCCACGGACAGGGCCAACACTGAAGCTTTCTTT. Translating it yields CSATDRANTEAFF. The full variable domain, its missing parts supplied by reference TRBV29-1 and TRBJ1-1, is SAVISQKPSRDICQRGTSLTIQCQVDSQVTMMFWYRQQPGQSLTLIATANQGSEATYESGFVIDKFPISRPNLTFSTLTVSNMSPEDSSIYLCSATDRANTEAFFGQGTRLTVV.

The chain links TRBV5-5 to TRBJ1-5; a weak D match, TRBD1 (5 bases). Germline values: CDR1 SGHKS, CDR2 YYEKEE (reference sequence). V lost 0 bases and J 5 bases, leaving 15 bases between the germline ends. The CDR3 spans 16 residues. CDR3 protein: CASSLVPGSLDQPQHF. CDR3 nucleotides: TGTGCCAGCAGCTTGGTTCCAGGGTCCTTGGATCAGCCCCAGCATTTT. The full variable domain, its missing parts supplied by reference TRBV5-5 and TRBJ1-5, is DAGVTQSPTHLIKTRGQQVTLRCSPISGHKSVSWYQQVLGQGPQFIFQYYEKEERGRGNFPDRFSARQFPNYSSELNVNALLLGDSALYLCASSLVPGSLDQPQHFGDGTRLSIL.

This clone is a singleton in its sample. This chain connects TRBV30 to TRBJ1-4, with D unclear. Trimming left V 2 bases short and J 7 bases short, with 8 bases between. CDR1 and CDR2 from the germline V gene are GTSNPN and SVGIG (reference sequence). The CDR3 runs to 12 residues. Written as DNA, the CDR3 is TGTGCCTGGAGTCCACTCCGTGAAAAACTGTTTTTT. Amino acids: CAWSPLREKLFF.

The rearrangement uses TRBV1 and TRBJ1-1; the table's TRBD1 call for D was not verified on the DNA. TRBV1 is a listed pseudogene. This CDR3 contains 14 residues. The CDR3 sequence is CTSSLDRGKGEAFF. The CDR3 DNA sequence: TGCACCAGCAGCCTAGACAGGGGGAAAGGGGAAGCTTTCTTT.

This chain joins TRBV6-6 and TRBJ2-7; D is perhaps TRBD2 (5 bases). Germline lookup yields CDR1 MNHNY and CDR2 SVGAGI (reference sequence). The CDR3 runs 15 residues. With 0 bases removed from V and 3 bases from J, the gap between germline ends came to 12 bases. CDR3 sequence reads: CASSYSNPGFYEQYF. The CDR3 region has the DNA TGTGCCAGCAGTTACTCGAACCCGGGATTCTACGAGCAGTACTTC.

The chain recombines TRBV19 with TRBJ1-1; D is ambiguous. The CDR3 consists of 14 residues. Germline V CDR1 and CDR2: LNHDA, SQIVND (reference sequence). V shed 3 bases and J shed 2 bases, with 10 bases lying between them. In DNA, the CDR3 is TGTGCCAGTAGTATCCCCGGTCTTAACACTGAAGCTTTCTTT. This translates into CASSIPGLNTEAFF.

A few counts support this clone. This chain joins TRBV6-1 and TRBJ1-2; possible D gene TRBD1, 6 bases. The CDR3 totals 15 residues. CDR1 and CDR2 (germline): MNHNS, SASEGT. The V gene lost 4 bases and the J gene lost 6 bases, with 18 bases spanning the gap. The DNA of the CDR3 is TGTGCCAGCAGTGGATTAAGAACAGGGCTGGATGGCTACACCTTC. Protein sequence: CASSGLRTGLDGYTF.

The chain recombines TRBV5-6 with TRBJ2-6; D call uncertain. V lost 5 bases and J lost 0, with 12 bases in between. The CDR3 runs 16 residues. CDR1 SGHDT and CDR2 YYEEEE come from the germline V gene. The CDR3 sequence is CASSFPRRSGANVLTF. CDR3 bases: TGTGCCAGCAGTTTCCCGAGGCGCTCTGGGGCCAACGTCCTGACTTTC.

CDR3 residues: CASSSGGGHEQYF. CDR3 sequence (DNA): TGTGCCAGCAGTTCTGGGGGGGGGCACGAGCAGTACTTC. The chain employs TRBV27 and TRBJ2-7; perhaps TRBD2 as D (7 bases). Trimming removed 4 bases at V and 5 bases at J, with 12 bases between. The CDR3 sequence is 13 residues long. CDR1 is MNHEY and CDR2 is SMNVEV in the germline V gene (reference sequence).